This T cell receptor beta chain was identified in a study of cytomegalovirus exposure and HLA in healthy donors. The CDR3 covers 14 residues. Trimming left V 8 bases short and J 9 bases short, with 20 bases between. Germline-derived CDR1 and CDR2 are MNHNS and SASEGT. Primers for the PCR totalled 60 Vbeta and 13 Jbeta. Assay used: immunoSEQ multiplex PCR; TCRdb lists only in-frame clones, some missing. Found here are under 150,000 clones, around four fifths of them singletons; the top ten hold 5.5% to 7%. Study results and caveats: Researchers reported from a later analysis that most CMV-associated TCR beta chains appeared HLA-restricted.

Worth noting for this clone: Its antigen is currently unknown.

This clonotype originated in a middle-aged woman in good health and CMV-seropositive. The rearrangement links TRBV6-1 to TRBJ1-3, with D possibly being TRBD1 (6 bases). The specimen was PBMCs. In DNA, the CDR3 is TGTGCCAGCGTCCCAGGGGTCTCTGGAGGCACCATATATTTT. Amino acid sequence: CASVPGVSGGTIYF.